Listed below are T cell receptor beta chains from one sample, sequenced in a study of response to subunit inactivated influenza vaccine. MiXCR, applied by TCRdb to the RT-PCR reads, yields one record per CDR3 protein. Of some 550,000 distinct CDR3 sequences listed, approximately 24% are singletons. These data also formed part of another study, on T cells expressing NK-cell markers.

The input for sequencing was CD4+ T cells sorted from PBMCs, taken about 13 days after vaccination. These receptors were taken from a man between 50 and 59 years old who received an inactivated influenza vaccine. Each CDR3 is given with its conserved first and last residue. The D gene is left open where the match is weak. Size is stated for part of the rows, as once, few or many counts, or as a class when the clone is expanded.

abundance: few; d_gene: TRBD2; v_gene: TRBV7-9; j_gene: TRBJ2-1; CDR3nt: TGTGCCAGCAGCCAACTAGCGGGAGGGTTCAGTCAGCAGTTCTTC; CDR3aa: CASSQLAGGFSQQFF
abundance: few; d_gene: TRBD1; v_gene: TRBV4-2; j_gene: TRBJ2-2; CDR3nt: TGTGCCAGCAGGGTCGGGGACAGGAACACCGGGGAGCTGTTTTTT; CDR3aa: CASRVGDRNTGELFF
abundance: -; d_gene: -; v_gene: TRBV20-1; j_gene: TRBJ2-3; CDR3nt: TGCAGTGCGCCGACGGTCCAGGGCGTAGATACGCAGTATTTT; CDR3aa: CSAPTVQGVDTQYF
abundance: few; d_gene: TRBD1; v_gene: TRBV10-3; j_gene: TRBJ1-6; CDR3nt: TGTGCCATCAGCCGGACAGGGGAATCCTATAATTCACCCCTCCACTTT; CDR3aa: CAISRTGESYNSPLHF
abundance: -; d_gene: -; v_gene: TRBV4-3; j_gene: TRBJ1-4; CDR3nt: TGCGCCAGCAGCCAAGCGGAAGGGGTCAATGAAAAACTGTTTTTT; CDR3aa: CASSQAEGVNEKLFF
abundance: many; d_gene: TRBD2; v_gene: TRBV6-2/TRBV6-3; j_gene: TRBJ2-1; CDR3nt: TGTGCCAGCAGTAGACAGCGGGGACCCTATGAGCAGTTCTTC; CDR3aa: CASSRQRGPYEQFF
abundance: few; d_gene: TRBD2; v_gene: TRBV4-1; j_gene: TRBJ2-3; CDR3nt: TGCGCCAGCAGCCAAGCAGGGTCCGTGGGACTAGCGGGGGGGAGCACAGATACGCAGTATTTT; CDR3aa: CASSQAGSVGLAGGSTDTQYF
abundance: few; d_gene: -; v_gene: TRBV3-1; j_gene: TRBJ1-3; CDR3nt: TGTGCCAGCAGCCAAGCCCAGGCCGTCTCTGGAAACACCATATATTTT; CDR3aa: CASSQAQAVSGNTIYF
abundance: -; d_gene: TRBD2; v_gene: TRBV15; j_gene: TRBJ2-6; CDR3nt: TGTGCCACCAGCAGAGTTGACCCGGGACTAGCGGGGGCGCGCTCTGGGGCCAACGTCCTGACTTTC; CDR3aa: CATSRVDPGLAGARSGANVLTF
abundance: few; d_gene: TRBD1; v_gene: TRBV12-3/TRBV12-4; j_gene: TRBJ2-2; CDR3nt: TGTGCCAGCAGTTTAGCGACAGGGAGGAACACCGGGGAGCTGTTTTTT; CDR3aa: CASSLATGRNTGELFF
abundance: -; d_gene: TRBD1; v_gene: TRBV15; j_gene: TRBJ2-2; CDR3nt: TGTGCCACCGGGGACAGGGGACTATCGAACACCGGGGAGCTGTTTTTT; CDR3aa: CATGDRGLSNTGELFF
abundance: -; d_gene: -; v_gene: TRBV20-1; j_gene: TRBJ2-2; CDR3nt: TGCAGTGCTAGAGGATTCTCTGGTAGGAACACCGGGGAGCTGTTTTTT; CDR3aa: CSARGFSGRNTGELFF
abundance: few; d_gene: -; v_gene: TRBV2; j_gene: TRBJ1-6; CDR3nt: TGTGCCAGCAGTGAAGATAGGACTGTGACACCCCTCCACTTT; CDR3aa: CASSEDRTVTPLHF
abundance: -; d_gene: TRBD1; v_gene: TRBV6-5; j_gene: TRBJ1-2; CDR3nt: TGTGCCAGCAGTTACTCGATACAGGGGGTCTCTAACTATGGCTACACCTTC; CDR3aa: CASSYSIQGVSNYGYTF
abundance: -; d_gene: -; v_gene: TRBV20-1; j_gene: TRBJ2-1; CDR3nt: TGCAGTGCTAGTAGCCGTTACAATGAGCAGTTCTTC; CDR3aa: CSASSRYNEQFF
abundance: -; d_gene: -; v_gene: TRBV7-9; j_gene: TRBJ2-2; CDR3nt: TGTGCCAGCACCAGGACGAACACCGGGGAGCTGTTTTTT; CDR3aa: CASTRTNTGELFF
abundance: many; d_gene: TRBD2; v_gene: TRBV20-1; j_gene: TRBJ2-1; CDR3nt: TGCAGTGCTAGCCGGGAGGGCCCCTACAATGAGCAGTTCTTC; CDR3aa: CSASREGPYNEQFF
abundance: -; d_gene: -; v_gene: TRBV5-1; j_gene: TRBJ2-5; CDR3nt: TGCGCCAGCAGCCCTAGGTCAAGTGAGACCCAGTACTTC; CDR3aa: CASSPRSSETQYF
abundance: -; d_gene: -; v_gene: TRBV3-1; j_gene: TRBJ2-7; CDR3nt: TGTGCCAGCAGCCAACGTGACTCGGGACGGGAGCAGTACTTC; CDR3aa: CASSQRDSGREQYF
abundance: -; d_gene: -; v_gene: TRBV15; j_gene: TRBJ1-2; CDR3nt: TGTGCCACCAGCAGAGATCTTGATGCAGGGGTGAATGGCTACACCTTC; CDR3aa: CATSRDLDAGVNGYTF
abundance: few; d_gene: -; v_gene: TRBV11-2; j_gene: TRBJ2-1; CDR3nt: TGTGCCAGCAGGGTTAGCGGAAGAAGCTCCTACAATGAGCAGTTCTTC; CDR3aa: CASRVSGRSSYNEQFF
abundance: -; d_gene: -; v_gene: TRBV7-3; j_gene: TRBJ2-1; CDR3nt: TGTGCCAGCAGCTTAAGTCCGGGCGTCTATGATGAGCAGTTCTTC; CDR3aa: CASSLSPGVYDEQFF
abundance: -; d_gene: -; v_gene: TRBV18; j_gene: TRBJ2-4; CDR3nt: TGTGCCAGCTCACCACGAGGAGGGGTTCTAGCCAAAAACATTCAGTACTTC; CDR3aa: CASSPRGGVLAKNIQYF
abundance: -; d_gene: -; v_gene: TRBV6-2/TRBV6-3; j_gene: TRBJ2-7; CDR3nt: TGTGCCAGCGCAGCGTCGAGGGAGCAGTACTTC; CDR3aa: CASAASREQYF
abundance: -; d_gene: TRBD2; v_gene: TRBV12-3/TRBV12-4; j_gene: TRBJ2-5; CDR3nt: TGTGCCAGCAGTTCTAGCGGGGGGCCACGAGGGACCCAGTACTTC; CDR3aa: CASSSSGGPRGTQYF